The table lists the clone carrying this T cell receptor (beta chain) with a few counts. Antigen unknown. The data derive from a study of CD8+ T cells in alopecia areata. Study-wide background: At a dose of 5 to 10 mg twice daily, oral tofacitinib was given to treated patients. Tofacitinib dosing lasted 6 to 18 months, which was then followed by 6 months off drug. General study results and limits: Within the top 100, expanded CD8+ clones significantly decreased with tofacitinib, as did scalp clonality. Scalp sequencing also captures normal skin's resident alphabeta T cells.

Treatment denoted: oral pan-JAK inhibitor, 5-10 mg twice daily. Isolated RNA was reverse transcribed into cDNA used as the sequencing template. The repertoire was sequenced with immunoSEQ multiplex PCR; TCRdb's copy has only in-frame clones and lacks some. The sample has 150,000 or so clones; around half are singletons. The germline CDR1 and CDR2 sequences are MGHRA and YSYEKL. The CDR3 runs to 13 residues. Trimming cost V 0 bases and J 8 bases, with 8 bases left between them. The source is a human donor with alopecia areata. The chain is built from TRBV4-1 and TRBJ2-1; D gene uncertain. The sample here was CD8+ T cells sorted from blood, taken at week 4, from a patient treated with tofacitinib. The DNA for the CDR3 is TGCGCCAGCAGCCAAGACCACGAGCATGAGCAGTTCTTC. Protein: CASSQDHEHEQFF.